A single sample gave rise to the 7 T cell receptor beta chains below, sequenced in a study of tumor-infiltrating lymphocytes in primary liver carcinoma. The researchers obtained blood RNA from unsorted whole blood and also extracted germline DNA. Synthesis of TCR beta cDNA was carried out from approximately 0.55 ug total RNA with a constant-region primer. Three nested multiplex PCR rounds, a slightly modified ARM-PCR, produced the libraries for TCR beta. The first two PCR rounds used TRBV1-TRBV30 primers with a Cbeta primer, approximately 10 cycles each. TCRdb recomputed calls from the multiplex PCR reads with MiXCR, one row per CDR3 protein. Among fewer than 350,000 distinct CDR3 sequences, over 55% were seen once, and the ten largest hold roughly 8.9%. Sequenced input: peripheral blood. These receptors all stem from a man aged 40-49 years with primary liver carcinoma and hepatitis B virus infection.

As for this clonotype: One end of the junction varies from germline; a read error may be responsible. This sequence joins TRBV14 and TRBJ2-5; TRBD1 or TRBD2 may be the D gene (5 bases each). Looked up from germline, CDR1 is SGHDN and CDR2 is FVKESK. This CDR3 is 15 amino acids long. CDR3 sequence reads: CARGQDYWGTETQYF. CDR3 DNA sequence: TGTGCTAGAGGCCAAGATTATTGGGGGACGGAGACCCAGTATTTC. The whole variable domain, remainder taken from reference TRBV14 and TRBJ2-5, is EAGVTQFPSHSVIEKGQTVTLRCDPISGHDNLYWYRRVMGKEIKFLLHFVKESKQDESGMPNNRFLAERTGGTYSTLKVQPAELEDSGVYFCARGQDYWGTETQYFGPGTRLLVL.

In its sample, this clonotype was seen once. The junction does not match germline at one end; this may be a read error. The chain is built from TRBV7-9 and TRBJ2-7; 7 bases match TRBD1. This CDR3 comprises 14 residues. Looked up from germline, CDR1 is SEHNR and CDR2 is FQNEAQ (reference sequence). The CDR3 sequence: CTSRPETGSYEQYF. The CDR3 DNA is TGTACCAGCAGACCCGAGACAGGGAGCTACGAGCAGTACTTC.

The chain is built from TRBV5-1 and TRBJ2-4; D not resolved. Germline V gives CDR1 SGHRS, CDR2 YFSETQ. This CDR3 is 15 amino acids long. The V gene lost 0 bases and the J gene lost 0 bases, with 7 bases spanning the gap. The CDR3 spells CASSLDNLAKNIQYF. CDR3 nucleotides: TGCGCCAGCAGCTTGGACAACCTAGCCAAAAACATTCAGTACTTC.

On this clonotype itself: A read error may be the cause here, since a much bigger clone is one base away. The chain employs TRBV6-5 and TRBJ1-2, with 8 bases that match TRBD1. Germline CDR1 is MNHEY and CDR2 is SVGAGI. Trimming cost V 7 bases and J 6 bases; bases outside gene matches: 13. The CDR3 runs to 15 residues. The CDR3 DNA is TGTGCCAGCACTAAATCGACAGGGGATGAAAATGGCTACACCTTC. Its translation is CASTKSTGDENGYTF.

To note about this clonotype: One base away lies a much larger clone, so this may be a sequencing read error. The chain recombines TRBV4-3 with TRBJ2-1; D is ambiguous. This CDR3 is 16 amino acids long. Germline CDR1 and CDR2: LGHNA and YSLEER. V lost 0 bases, J lost 8 bases, and 17 bases lay in between. The CDR3 nucleotides read TGCGCCAGCAGCCAAGATAGAGACACCCTATACGATGAGCAGTTCTTC. It encodes CASSQDRDTLYDEQFF.

The sample holds one count of this clonotype. A much larger clone is a single base away; this may be a read error. The genes are TRBV6-1 and TRBJ1-5; possibly TRBD1 for D (5 bases). The CDR3 sequence is 14 residues long. Germline CDR1 is MNHNS and CDR2 is SASEGT. Trimming removed 7 bases at V and 3 bases at J, with 13 bases between. The CDR3 DNA reads as TGTGCCAGCATCCCCGGGGCTAACAATCAGCCCCAGCATTTT. As protein: CASIPGANNQPQHF.

As regards this clonotype: Given a much more abundant clone one base away, this may be a read error. This chain joins TRBV4-1 and TRBJ1-2; TRBD1 matches 9 bases. The CDR3 extends over 15 amino acids. Germline CDR1 and CDR2: MGHRA and YSYEKL. In DNA, the CDR3 is TGCGCCAACAGCCAAGAACAGGGGGCAAGTAACGGCTACACCTTC. This gives the protein CANSQEQGASNGYTF.